This TCR beta chain was identified during a study of radiation and T cells in renal cell carcinoma. The wider study: Nephrectomy followed 15 Gy stereotactic body radiation by 4 weeks.

Time point given: baseline pretreatment blood. The sample's treatment: 15 Gy SBRT to primary tumor, nephrectomy 4 weeks later. Blood was sampled at baseline, 2 weeks and 4 weeks after SBRT. Clear cell pathology was present in this patient's renal cell carcinoma. Clones were read by immunoSEQ multiplex PCR, and TCRdb kept only the in-frame ones, dropping some. The sample shows 140,000 to 150,000 clones, around 89% of them seen only once. Trimming pared 0 bases from V and 7 bases from J, leaving 19 bases between. This CDR3 is built from 15 residues. Germline V lookup: CDR1 GTSNPN, CDR2 SVGIG (reference sequence). As regards this clone: Its specificity is not known.

Regarding the study as a whole: From baseline, blood top tumor clonotypes peaked at 2 weeks post-radiation.

The V gene is TRBV30, the J gene TRBJ2-7, with D perhaps TRBD2 (5 bases). This receptor was obtained from a woman in her sixties or seventies with renal cell carcinoma. Here the sequenced sample was blood, taken from a patient whose treatment included radiotherapy and nephrectomy. The CDR3, as DNA: TGTGCCTGGAGTGTACGCCAGATTGGAGGTTCGGAGCAGTACTTC. It yields the protein CAWSVRQIGGSEQYF.